This T cell receptor beta chain was identified during a study of blood T cell repertoires in COVID-19. TCRdb's table, derived via immunoSEQ multiplex PCR, lists solely in-frame clones and lacks some. The data contain about 380,000 clones, around 85% of them singletons. This clone was seen only once. The CDR3 covers 15 residues. V lost 4 bases to trimming and J lost 2 bases, with 13 bases between them. The V gene's germline CDR1 is SGHDT and CDR2 YYEEEE. The clonotype comes from a woman between 18 and 29 years old with acute or convalescent COVID-19. The chain has TRBV5-6 and TRBJ1-5; the D gene is possibly TRBD1 (5 bases). Material: peripheral blood. The CDR3, as DNA: TGTGCCAGCAGCCCGTGGACATTACGCAATCAGCCCCAGCATTTT. Protein: CASSPWTLRNQPQHF.